Listed below are T cell receptor beta chains from one sample, sequenced in a study of blood T cell repertoires in COVID-19. TCRdb keeps only in-frame clones here, not all; method: immunoSEQ multiplex PCR. This sample has tens of thousands of clones, with roughly 91% found just once. The specimen sequenced was peripheral blood. The receptors here all came from a man in his 70s with active COVID-19. Each CDR3 is given with its conserved first and last residue. A D gene is named only where the DNA matches it firmly. Some rows mark clone size as missing; the rest say once, few, many or name a class of expanded clone.

d_gene,v_gene,j_gene,abundance,CDR3nt,CDR3aa
NA,TRBV4-2,TRBJ1-2,NA,TGTGCCAGCAGCCAAGAGGTGGGGCAGGGGGGCTACACCTTC,CASSQEVGQGGYTF
NA,TRBV10-2,TRBJ2-1,NA,TGCGCCAGCAGTGAGTTAAATGAGCAGTTCTTC,CASSELNEQFF
NA,TRBV18,TRBJ1-1,NA,TGTGCCAGCTCACAGGACAGAAACACTGAAGCTTTCTTT,CASSQDRNTEAFF
NA,TRBV18,TRBJ1-4,NA,TGTGCCAGCTCACCACTCAGGGGTTCAGAGGAAAAACTGTTTTTT,CASSPLRGSEEKLFF
NA,TRBV19,TRBJ1-1,NA,TGTGCCAGTAGGCCGCTCGGGGGATACACTGAAGCTTTCTTT,CASRPLGGYTEAFF
TRBD1,TRBV19,TRBJ1-2,few,TGTGCCAGTAGGGCCGGGACAGGGATTAACTATGGCTACACCTTC,CASRAGTGINYGYTF
NA,TRBV9,TRBJ2-5,once,TGTGCCAGCAGCCTAACTGGGCGGACACAAGAGACCCAGTACTTC,CASSLTGRTQETQYF
NA,TRBV7-3,TRBJ1-4,once,TGTGCCAGCAGCCGCAGGGCCTCACGTTCGACCTTTGTCTACAATGAAAAACTGTTTTTT,CASSRRASRSTFVYNEKLFF
NA,TRBV6-5,TRBJ2-5,NA,TGTGCCAGCAGGGGACAGAGCGGGCCCCAAGAGACCCAGTACTTC,CASRGQSGPQETQYF
TRBD2,TRBV11-2,TRBJ2-1,NA,TGTGCCAGCAGCGCGGGACTAGCGCCAGGTGAGCAGTTCTTC,CASSAGLAPGEQFF
NA,TRBV7-9,TRBJ2-3,NA,TGTGCCAGCAGCTTTGCCCGGACTAGCACAGATACGCAGTATTTT,CASSFARTSTDTQYF
TRBD2,TRBV10-1,TRBJ2-3,few,TGCGCCAGCAGTCCCCGGAGACTAGCGGGAGTGACAGATACGCAGTATTTT,CASSPRRLAGVTDTQYF
NA,TRBV28,TRBJ2-1,NA,TGTGCCAGCATCGTCCGGGGGGCCGGGAATGAGCAGTTCTTC,CASIVRGAGNEQFF
NA,TRBV9,TRBJ2-1,NA,TGTGCCAGCAGCGAGCGGGGAGGGGGGCCCTACAATGAGCAGTTCTTC,CASSERGGGPYNEQFF
NA,TRBV5-1,TRBJ2-5,NA,TGCGCCAGCAGCTGGGACTGGGGCGAGACCCAGTACTTC,CASSWDWGETQYF
TRBD1,TRBV6-2/TRBV6-3,TRBJ1-5,NA,TGTGCCAGCAGCCAAACCGGGACAGGGTTTTGGAGCAATCAGCCCCAGCATTTT,CASSQTGTGFWSNQPQHF
NA,TRBV28,TRBJ1-5,NA,TGTGCCAGCAGTTTACTAACAGTTACGCAAGGGCCCCAGCATTTT,CASSLLTVTQGPQHF
NA,TRBV2,TRBJ1-4,NA,TGTGCCAGCAGTGGAGGACCAGGGATTAATGAAAAACTGTTTTTT,CASSGGPGINEKLFF
NA,TRBV5-6,TRBJ2-3,once,TGTGCCAGCAGGGATGACAAATACCCCACAGATACGCAGTATTTT,CASRDDKYPTDTQYF
TRBD1,TRBV27,TRBJ1-1,NA,TGTGCCAGCAGTTTAGGGACAGGGGGCCGGACTGAAGCTTTCTTT,CASSLGTGGRTEAFF
NA,TRBV14,TRBJ2-6,NA,TGTGCCGGCAGCCATATCCAGGATAGGGCCAACGTCCTGACTTTC,CAGSHIQDRANVLTF
NA,TRBV6-1,TRBJ2-3,NA,TGTGCCAGCAGTGAACGGCGGCCTAGCACAGATACGCAGTATTTT,CASSERRPSTDTQYF
NA,TRBV12-5,TRBJ1-1,NA,TGTGCTAGTGGTGAGGGAGGGCTCACTGAAGCTTTCTTT,CASGEGGLTEAFF